These 10 T cell receptor beta chains originate from one sample sequenced in a study of T cell clonality in common variable immunodeficiency. Profiling relied on immunoSEQ multiplex PCR, and the TCRdb table lists in-frame clones only, not all of them. The sample presents around 34,000 clones, none singletons. The sample consisted of peripheral blood mononuclear cells. These TCRs come from a person aged 18 to 69 in good health.

This clone came up many times. The part of the CDR3 DNA that was read is TGTGCCATCGGGACTAGAGGACCCACAGATACG. Translating gives CAIGTRGPTDT. The entire CDR3 protein is CAIGTRGPTDTQYF. The chain joins TRBV10-3 to TRBJ2-3; 8 bases fit TRBD2. Sequencing ends 3 residues short of the CDR3 end; the germline J gene provides the rest. V lost 8 bases, J lost 2 bases, and 6 bases stayed unmatched. This CDR3 has 14 residues. Germline V gene data show CDR1 as ENHRY and CDR2 as SYGVKD.

In this sample, this clone turned up many times. The CDR3 end is not reached by the read, which stops 3 residues before it; the germline J gene fills it in. This chain joins TRBV20-1 and TRBJ2-1; 12 bases fit TRBD2. CDR1 and CDR2 (germline): DFQATT, SNEGSKA (reference sequence). The CDR3 totals 14 residues. J lost 2 bases, V lost 6 bases, and 2 bases had no gene match. The sequenced part of the CDR3 DNA is TGCAGTGCGAGACTAGCGGGAGCCTACAATGAG. Its translation is CSARLAGAYNE. The entire CDR3 protein is CSARLAGAYNEQFF.

This clone came up many times. The sequenced fragment ends 3 residues before the CDR3 boundary, so the rest is inferred from the germline J gene. The rearrangement uses TRBV5-6 and TRBJ1-1, with unresolved D. Germline assignment: CDR1 SGHDT and CDR2 YYEEEE. The CDR3 length is 11 residues. The CDR3 reads CASSLGPQAFF. The CDR3 bases that were read are TGTGCCAGCAGCTTAGGGCCTCAA.

Ten or more counts support this clone. The read terminates 3 residues ahead of where the CDR3 ends, so the germline J gene completes it. The chain couples TRBV7-9 to TRBJ2-7; 7 positions match TRBD1. Looked up from germline, CDR1 is SEHNR and CDR2 is FQNEAQ (reference sequence). Trimming at V came to 8 bases and at J to 4 bases, leaving 8 bases not matched to a gene. The CDR3 has 13 amino acids. CDR3 loop: CASHPGQHYEQYF. The covered CDR3 bases are TGTGCCAGCCACCCGGGACAGCATTACGAG.

This clone was counted many times. The read halts 3 residues ahead of the CDR3 end, with the missing end drawn from the germline J gene. The V and J genes are TRBV10-3 and TRBJ2-7; 8 nucleotides line up with TRBD1. Germline CDR1 reads ENHRY; CDR2 reads SYGVKD. CDR3 length: 15 residues. The V and J ends lost 2 bases and 3 bases, in that order; junction bases with no gene match: 6. The sequenced CDR3 bases are TGTGCCATCAGTGAGGCCTCCGGGACAGGCTACGAG. This translates into CAISEASGTGYE. The full CDR3 protein reads CAISEASGTGYEQYF.

The sample holds many counts of this clone. Sequencing ends 3 residues short of the CDR3 end; the germline J gene provides the rest. The V and J genes are TRBV7-9 and TRBJ1-2, with D possibly TRBD1 on 5 matching bases. CDR3 length: 15 amino acids. CDR1 and CDR2 from the germline V gene are SEHNR and FQNEAQ (reference sequence). The covered CDR3 bases are TGTGCCAGCAGCTTATCAACCAGGGCTCTTGGAGGC. It translates to CASSLSTRALGG. The entire CDR3 sequence reads CASSLSTRALGGYTF.

This clone was counted many times. Coverage ceases 3 residues before the CDR3 finishes, and the germline J gene fills in the end. The chain combines TRBV2 with TRBJ2-3; TRBD1 matches at 8 bases. The CDR3 consists of 13 residues. CDR1 SNHLY and CDR2 FYNNEI come from the germline V gene. V was pared by 5 bases and J by 5 bases, with 3 bases of the junction left unmatched. Partial CDR3 DNA: TGTGCCAGCAGTACCGACAGGGGAGATACG. It is translated as CASSTDRGDT. In full, the CDR3 reads CASSTDRGDTQYF.

This clone has ten or more counts. The read ends 3 residues shy of where the CDR3 ends; the end is completed using the germline J gene. The chain uses TRBV20-1 and TRBJ2-7, with 7 bases fitting TRBD2. V lost 6 bases, J lost 4 bases, and 3 bases stayed unmatched. Germline V gene lookup returns CDR1 DFQATT and CDR2 SNEGSKA (reference sequence). The CDR3 length is 11 residues. The sequenced part of the CDR3 DNA is TGCAGTGCCCCACTAGCGTACGAG. It translates to CSAPLAYE. The entire CDR3 reads CSAPLAYEQYF.

This clone was counted many times. With the read ending 3 residues before the CDR3 end, the germline J gene is used to fill in that end. V is TRBV29-1 and J is TRBJ2-1, with 10 bases matching TRBD2. The germline V gene has CDR1 SQVTM and CDR2 ANQGSEA. Trimming removed 6 bases from V and 1 base from J; junction bases left unmatched: 3. CDR3 length: 14 residues. CDR3 in amino acids: CSVNSGRSYNEQFF. CDR3 bases read: TGCAGCGTAAATAGCGGGAGGTCCTACAATGAG.

For this clone: The observed sequence ends 3 residues before the CDR3 terminus, with the missing tail filled in from the germline J gene. This chain connects TRBV27 to TRBJ2-7, with 8 bases lining up with TRBD1. With V trimmed by 3 bases and J by 2 bases, 6 bases remained unmatched. This CDR3 comprises 15 residues. Germline values: CDR1 MNHEY, CDR2 SMNVEV (reference sequence). The CDR3 protein is CASSFRTGRPYEQYF. CDR3 DNA (partial): TGTGCCAGCAGTTTTAGGACAGGGAGGCCCTACGAG.